This T cell receptor beta chain derives from a study of shared clonotypes between healthy human individuals. For the study at large: Per donor, three plates held CD4 naive cells, three held CD4 memory, two held CD8 naive and one held CD8 memory.

V was clipped by 6 bases and J by 6 bases, with 21 bases between them. This CDR3 comprises 15 residues. Germline-derived CDR1 and CDR2 are SGDLS and YYNGEE. TCRdb keeps only in-frame clones here, not all; method: immunoSEQ multiplex PCR. The table records some 2,400,000 clones, approximately 96% of them present only once. Material for sequencing was naive CD4+ T cells sorted from blood. Subset reported: CD45RA+ positively selected. V gene TRBV9 combines with J gene TRBJ1-1; D may be TRBD1 (6 bases). The receptor was isolated from a man aged 18 to 29 in good health. The CDR3 coding sequence is TGTGCCAGCACCCCAGGGGCTAAATTCAGCTCTGAAGCTTTCTTT. Translated: CASTPGAKFSSEAFF.